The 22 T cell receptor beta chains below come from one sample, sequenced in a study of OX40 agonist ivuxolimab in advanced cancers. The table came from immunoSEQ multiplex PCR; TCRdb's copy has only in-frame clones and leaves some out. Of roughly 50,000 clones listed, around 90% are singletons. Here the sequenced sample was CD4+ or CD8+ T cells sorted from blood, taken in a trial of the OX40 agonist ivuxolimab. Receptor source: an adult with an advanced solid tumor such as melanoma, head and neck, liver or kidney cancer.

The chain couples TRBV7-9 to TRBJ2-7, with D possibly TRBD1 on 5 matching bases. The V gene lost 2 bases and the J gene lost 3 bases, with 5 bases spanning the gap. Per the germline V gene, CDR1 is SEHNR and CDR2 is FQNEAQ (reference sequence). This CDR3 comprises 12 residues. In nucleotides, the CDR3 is TGTGCCAGCAGCTTACAGGGCTACGAGCAGTACTTC. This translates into CASSLQGYEQYF.

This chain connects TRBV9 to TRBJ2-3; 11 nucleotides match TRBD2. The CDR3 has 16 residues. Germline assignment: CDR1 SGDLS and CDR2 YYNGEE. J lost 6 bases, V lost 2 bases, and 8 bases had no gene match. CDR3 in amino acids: CASSVPTSGVRDTQYF. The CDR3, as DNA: TGTGCCAGCAGCGTCCCGACTAGCGGGGTGCGGGATACGCAGTATTTT. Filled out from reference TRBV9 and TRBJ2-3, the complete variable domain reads DSGVTQTPKHLITATGQRVTLRCSPRSGDLSVYWYQQSLDQGLQFLIQYYNGEERAKGNILERFSAQQFPDLHSELNLSSLELGDSALYFCASSVPTSGVRDTQYFGPGTRLTVL.

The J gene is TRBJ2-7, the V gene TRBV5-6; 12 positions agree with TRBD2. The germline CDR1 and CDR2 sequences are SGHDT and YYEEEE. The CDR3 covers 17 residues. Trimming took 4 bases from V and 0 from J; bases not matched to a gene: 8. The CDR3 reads CASSPLGLAGSSYEQYF. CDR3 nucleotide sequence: TGTGCCAGCAGCCCCCTCGGACTAGCGGGGAGCTCCTACGAGCAGTACTTC.

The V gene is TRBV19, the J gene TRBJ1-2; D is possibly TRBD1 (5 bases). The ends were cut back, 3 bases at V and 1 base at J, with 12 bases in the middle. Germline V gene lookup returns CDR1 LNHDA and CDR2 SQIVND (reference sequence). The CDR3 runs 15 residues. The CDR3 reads CASSILGTNNYGYTF. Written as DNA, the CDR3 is TGTGCCAGTAGTATTTTAGGGACGAATAACTATGGCTACACCTTC.

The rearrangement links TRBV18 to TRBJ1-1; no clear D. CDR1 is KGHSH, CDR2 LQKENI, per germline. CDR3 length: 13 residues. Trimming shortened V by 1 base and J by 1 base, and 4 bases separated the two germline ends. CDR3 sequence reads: CASSPRGNTEAFF. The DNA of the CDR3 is TGTGCCAGCTCACCACGCGGGAACACTGAAGCTTTCTTT.

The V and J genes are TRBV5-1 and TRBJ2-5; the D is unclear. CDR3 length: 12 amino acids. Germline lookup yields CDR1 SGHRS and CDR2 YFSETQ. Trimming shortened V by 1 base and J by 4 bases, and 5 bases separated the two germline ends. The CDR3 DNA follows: TGCGCCAGCAGCTTGTCCCTAGAGACCCAGTACTTC. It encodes CASSLSLETQYF.

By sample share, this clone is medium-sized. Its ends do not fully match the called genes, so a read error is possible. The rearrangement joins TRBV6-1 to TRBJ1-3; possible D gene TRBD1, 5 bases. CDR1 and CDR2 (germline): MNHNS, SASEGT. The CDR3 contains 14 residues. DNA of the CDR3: TGTGCCAGTACCAGGGCCCCTAATGGAGACACCATATATTTT. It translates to CASTRAPNGDTIYF.

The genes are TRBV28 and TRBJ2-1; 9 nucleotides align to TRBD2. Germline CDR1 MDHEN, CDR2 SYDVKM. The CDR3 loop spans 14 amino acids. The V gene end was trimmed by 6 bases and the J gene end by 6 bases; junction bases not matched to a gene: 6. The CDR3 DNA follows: TGTGCCAGCAGAGGTAGCGGGGGCCTCAATGAGCAGTTCTTC. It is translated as CASRGSGGLNEQFF. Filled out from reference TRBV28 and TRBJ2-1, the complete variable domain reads DVKVTQSSRYLVKRTGEKVFLECVQDMDHENMFWYRQDPGLGLRLIYFSYDVKMKEKGDIPEGYSVSREKKERFSLILESASTNQTSMYLCASRGSGGLNEQFFGPGTRLTVL.

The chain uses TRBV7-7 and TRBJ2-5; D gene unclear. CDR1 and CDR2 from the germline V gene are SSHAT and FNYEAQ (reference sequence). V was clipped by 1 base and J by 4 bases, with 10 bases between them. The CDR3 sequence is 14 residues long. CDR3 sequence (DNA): TGTGCCAGCAGCTTAGGGACGGCCGTAGAGACCCAGTACTTC. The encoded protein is CASSLGTAVETQYF.

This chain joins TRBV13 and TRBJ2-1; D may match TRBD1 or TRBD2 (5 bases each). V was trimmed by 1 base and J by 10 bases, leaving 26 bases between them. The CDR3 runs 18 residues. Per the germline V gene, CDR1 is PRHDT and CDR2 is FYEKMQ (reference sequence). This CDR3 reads CASSLDGGLGPLRAEQFF. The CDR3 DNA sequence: TGTGCCAGCAGCTTAGATGGGGGATTGGGACCGTTGAGAGCCGAGCAGTTCTTC.

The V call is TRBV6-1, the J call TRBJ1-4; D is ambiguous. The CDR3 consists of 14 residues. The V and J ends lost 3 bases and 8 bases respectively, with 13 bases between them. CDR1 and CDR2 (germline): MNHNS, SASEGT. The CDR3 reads CASSDWGREEKLFF. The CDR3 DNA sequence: TGTGCCAGCAGTGACTGGGGAAGGGAAGAAAAACTGTTTTTT.

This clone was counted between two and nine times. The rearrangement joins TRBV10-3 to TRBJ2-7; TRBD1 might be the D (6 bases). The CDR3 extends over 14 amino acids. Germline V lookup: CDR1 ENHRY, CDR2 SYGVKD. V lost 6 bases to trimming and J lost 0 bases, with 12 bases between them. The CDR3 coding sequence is TGTGCCATCAGGGGGGACATTAGCTCCTACGAGCAGTACTTC. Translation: CAIRGDISSYEQYF.

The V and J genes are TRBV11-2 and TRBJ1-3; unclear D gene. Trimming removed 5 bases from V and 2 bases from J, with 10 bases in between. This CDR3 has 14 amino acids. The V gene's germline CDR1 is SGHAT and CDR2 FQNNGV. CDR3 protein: CASSVSWPGNTIYF. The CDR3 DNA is TGTGCCAGCAGCGTGAGCTGGCCTGGAAACACCATATATTTT.

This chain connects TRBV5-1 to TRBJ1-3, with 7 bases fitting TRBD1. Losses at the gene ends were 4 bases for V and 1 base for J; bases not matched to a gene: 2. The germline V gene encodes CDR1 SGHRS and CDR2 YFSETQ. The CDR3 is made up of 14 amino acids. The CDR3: CASSPQGSGNTIYF. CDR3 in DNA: TGCGCCAGCAGCCCACAGGGGTCTGGAAACACCATATATTTT.

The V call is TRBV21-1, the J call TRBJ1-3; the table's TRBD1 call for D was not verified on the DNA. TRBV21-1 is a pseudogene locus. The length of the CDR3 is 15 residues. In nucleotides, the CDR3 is TGTGCCAGCAGCAAAGGGCCTTTCCCTGGAAACACCATATATTTT. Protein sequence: CASSKGPFPGNTIYF.

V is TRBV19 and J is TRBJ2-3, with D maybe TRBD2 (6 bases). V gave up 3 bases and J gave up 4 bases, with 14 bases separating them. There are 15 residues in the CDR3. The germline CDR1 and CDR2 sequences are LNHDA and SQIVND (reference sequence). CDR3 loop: CASSMRRGHADTQYF. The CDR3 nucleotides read TGTGCCAGTAGTATGCGGCGGGGCCACGCAGATACGCAGTATTTT.

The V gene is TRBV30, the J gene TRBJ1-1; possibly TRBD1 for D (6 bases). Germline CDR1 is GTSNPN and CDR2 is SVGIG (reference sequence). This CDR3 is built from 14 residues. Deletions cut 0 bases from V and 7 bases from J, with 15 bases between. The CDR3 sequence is CAWSVVPGASEAFF. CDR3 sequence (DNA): TGTGCCTGGAGTGTAGTCCCGGGGGCAAGTGAAGCTTTCTTT.

Here the CDR3 DNA reads TGTGCCAGCAGTGAAATTCCAGGGGGAGGAGACGAGCAGTACTTC. It codes for CASSEIPGGGDEQYF. The rearrangement links TRBV6-1 to TRBJ2-7, with a possible D match to TRBD1 (7 bases). CDR1 is MNHNS, CDR2 SASEGT, per germline. This CDR3 has 15 residues. Trimming took 2 bases from V and 5 from J, leaving 16 bases between them.

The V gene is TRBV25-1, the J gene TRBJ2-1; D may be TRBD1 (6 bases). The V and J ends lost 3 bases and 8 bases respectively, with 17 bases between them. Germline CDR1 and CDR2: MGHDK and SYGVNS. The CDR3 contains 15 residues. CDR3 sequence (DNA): TGTGCCAGCAGTGACACCGTACAGGGAGTTTATGAGCAGTTCTTC. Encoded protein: CASSDTVQGVYEQFF.

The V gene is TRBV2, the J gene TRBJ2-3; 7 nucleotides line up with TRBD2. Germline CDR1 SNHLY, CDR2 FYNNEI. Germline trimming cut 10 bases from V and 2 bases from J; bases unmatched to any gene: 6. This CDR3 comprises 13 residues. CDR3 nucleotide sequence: TGTGCCAACTGGGGGGGATCCACAGATACGCAGTATTTT. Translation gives CANWGGSTDTQYF.

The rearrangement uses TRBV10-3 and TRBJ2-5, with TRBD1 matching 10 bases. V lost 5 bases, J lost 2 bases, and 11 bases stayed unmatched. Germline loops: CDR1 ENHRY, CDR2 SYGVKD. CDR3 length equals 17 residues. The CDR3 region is CAISPGTGVGGQETQYF. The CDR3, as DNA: TGTGCCATCAGTCCCGGGACAGGGGTCGGGGGTCAAGAGACCCAGTACTTC.

The DNA for the CDR3 is TGTGCCAGCAGCCAAGTCCCAGACACACACTATGGCTACACCTTC. Residues: CASSQVPDTHYGYTF. The V call is TRBV4-2, the J call TRBJ1-2; the D is unclear. Trimming took off 1 base at V and 3 bases at J, with 12 bases between the two ends. The CDR3 sequence is 15 residues long. In germline, CDR1 is LGHNA, CDR2 YNFKEQ.